These 25 T cell receptor beta chains were all obtained from the same sample, sequenced in a study of Graves' ophthalmopathy and Graves' hyperthyroidism. Amplified material comprised TCR beta CDR3 regions derived from RNA transcripts. Investigators did first-round RT-PCR with HTBI primers, then second-round multiplex PCR. TCRdb analysed the multiplex PCR reads with MiXCR anew, one entry per CDR3 protein. The sample has some 200,000 distinct CDR3 sequences, roughly 27% seen once; the top ten hold approximately 9%. The sample comprised peripheral blood. These receptors all stem from a man aged 50 to 59 with Graves' ophthalmopathy.

This clonotype was seen repeatedly, ten times or more. The J gene is TRBJ2-7, the V gene TRBV7-2, with TRBD2 identical over 9 bases. The CDR3 has 15 residues. Unmatched junction bases numbered 12, after V lost 5 bases and J lost 7 bases. In germline, CDR1 is SGHTA, CDR2 FQGNSA. The CDR3 is CASSPGSGRMGEQYF. The CDR3 DNA sequence: TGTGCCAGCAGCCCGGGAAGCGGGAGGATGGGGGAGCAGTACTTC. The variable domain in full, with the rest retrieved from reference TRBV7-2 and TRBJ2-7, is GAGVSQSPSNKVTEKGKDVELRCDPISGHTALYWYRQSLGQGLEFLIYFQGNSAPDKSGLPSDRFSAERTGGSVSTLTIQRTQQEDSAVYLCASSPGSGRMGEQYFGPGTRLTVT.

In its sample, this clonotype was seen many times. This sequence joins TRBV2 and TRBJ2-5; TRBD2 aligns across 15 bases. Germline CDR1 SNHLY, CDR2 FYNNEI. J gave up 4 bases and V 7 bases, and 4 bases lay outside the gene matches. The CDR3 sequence is 15 residues long. CDR3 loop: CASTGLAGGGETQYF. The DNA of the CDR3 is TGTGCCAGCACTGGACTAGCGGGAGGGGGAGAGACCCAGTACTTC.

This clonotype was picked up many times. The gene calls are TRBV18 and TRBJ2-7; D gene unclear. V was pared by 6 bases and J by 6 bases, with 15 bases between. Germline lookup yields CDR1 KGHSH and CDR2 LQKENI. This CDR3 is built from 13 residues. CDR3 coding DNA: TGTGCCAGCTCTCCTCCTGGGTCGGTCGAGCAGTACTTC. Its protein is CASSPPGSVEQYF.

The sample holds one count of this clonotype. The chain links TRBV28 to TRBJ1-1; D is perhaps TRBD1 (6 bases). V shed 4 bases and J shed 10 bases, with 13 bases lying between them. CDR3 length: 12 amino acids. Germline V gives CDR1 MDHEN, CDR2 SYDVKM. CDR3 nucleotides: TGTGCCAGCAGTTCTCAGGGGTGGGGAGCTTTCTTT. Its protein product is CASSSQGWGAFF. Combining the CDR3 with reference TRBV28 and TRBJ1-1 gives the whole variable domain DVKVTQSSRYLVKRTGEKVFLECVQDMDHENMFWYRQDPGLGLRLIYFSYDVKMKEKGDIPEGYSVSREKKERFSLILESASTNQTSMYLCASSSQGWGAFFGQGTRLTVV.

There are many counts of this clonotype. This rearrangement joins TRBV20-1 to TRBJ2-7, with D maybe TRBD2 (5 bases). Trimming removed 5 bases at V and 3 bases at J, with 17 bases between. CDR1 is DFQATT and CDR2 is SNEGSKA in the germline V gene (reference sequence). CDR3 length equals 14 residues. The CDR3 sequence: CSAPRLGTSYEQYF. The CDR3, as DNA: TGCAGTGCTCCCAGGCTGGGCACTAGCTACGAGCAGTACTTC.

In its sample, this clonotype was seen many times. The chain recombines TRBV5-1 with TRBJ2-7; D may be TRBD1 (6 bases). The CDR3 covers 14 residues. Germline CDR1 is SGHRS and CDR2 is YFSETQ. Between the trimmed V and J ends, which lost 1 base and 2 bases, there was a span of 10 bases. Here the CDR3 reads CASSLKQGPYEQYF. The CDR3 nucleotides read TGCGCCAGCAGCTTGAAACAGGGTCCCTACGAGCAGTACTTC.

The chain recombines TRBV6-1 with TRBJ2-2; TRBD2 matches at 11 bases. V was clipped by 5 bases and J by 5 bases; unmatched bases: 4. CDR1 and CDR2 (germline): MNHNS, SASEGT. This CDR3 has 15 residues. The CDR3 DNA reads TGTGCCAGCAGTAGACTAGCGGGGTTTACCGGGGAGCTGTTTTTT. This codes for CASSRLAGFTGELFF.

The sample holds one count of this clonotype. The chain is built from TRBV15 and TRBJ2-7, with D uncertain. The V and J ends lost 0 bases and 2 bases respectively, with 11 bases between them. The CDR3 is 15 amino acids. Germline CDR1 is LNHNV and CDR2 is YYDKDF (reference sequence). Written as DNA, the CDR3 is TGTGCCACCAGCAGAGATGACGTGGGTGCCTACGAGCAGTACTTC. Translating it yields CATSRDDVGAYEQYF.

The genes are TRBV24-1 and TRBJ2-7, with 10 bases lining up with TRBD1. The CDR3 has 15 residues. Looked up from germline, CDR1 is KGHDR and CDR2 is SFDVKD. J gave up 2 bases and V 6 bases, and 6 bases lay outside the gene matches. The CDR3 DNA is TGTGCCACCAGTCGGTCGGGACAGGGGACCTACGAGCAGTACTTC. It translates to CATSRSGQGTYEQYF.

The rearrangement joins TRBV6-1 to TRBJ2-7, with D maybe TRBD1 (6 bases). The CDR3 consists of 14 residues. Germline V gene data show CDR1 as MNHNS and CDR2 as SASEGT. V was shortened by 2 bases and J by 2 bases, with 10 bases between the two germline ends. The CDR3 DNA reads as TGTGCCAGCAGTGAATGGGGGCCAGCCTACGAGCAGTACTTC. Translating it yields CASSEWGPAYEQYF.

This clonotype was seen many times. The V and J genes are TRBV7-2 and TRBJ2-7, with D perhaps matching TRBD2 (7 bases). Deletions cut 6 bases from V and 2 bases from J, with 11 bases between. Germline values: CDR1 SGHTA, CDR2 FQGNSA. This CDR3 comprises 13 residues. CDR3 sequence reads: CASRKGGAYEQYF. The CDR3, as DNA: TGTGCCAGCAGAAAAGGGGGGGCCTACGAGCAGTACTTC.

The V call is TRBV6-5, the J call TRBJ2-7, with 8 nucleotides matching TRBD2. The V segment lost 4 bases and the J segment 5 bases; nucleotides outside the gene matches: 13. The CDR3 has 16 residues. The germline gives CDR1 MNHEY, CDR2 SVGAGI. The CDR3 DNA reads as TGTGCCAGCAGTTCCGCTGGACTAGCCGGAGGGGACGAGCAGTACTTC. It encodes CASSSAGLAGGDEQYF.

Written as DNA, the CDR3 is TGTGCCAGCAGTTTATATTGGAGGGGGGGGACAGGAGACTACGAGCAGTACTTC. This gives the protein CASSLYWRGGTGDYEQYF. The chain employs TRBV12-3 or TRBV12-4 and TRBJ2-7, with a weak D call TRBD1 (8 bases). This CDR3 contains 18 residues. V lost 2 bases, J lost 3 bases, and 23 bases lay in between.

The chain combines TRBV11-2 with TRBJ2-6, with 7 nucleotides matching TRBD1. Germline CDR1 reads SGHAT; CDR2 reads FQNNGV. The CDR3 contains 16 residues. The V and J ends lost 6 bases and 1 base, in that order; junction bases with no gene match: 6. The CDR3 loop reads CASSLKTGSGANVLTF. CDR3 DNA: TGTGCCAGCAGTCTTAAGACAGGGTCTGGGGCCAACGTCCTGACTTTC. Variable domain in full (rest from reference TRBV11-2 and TRBJ2-6): EAGVAQSPRYKIIEKRQSVAFWCNPISGHATLYWYQQILGQGPKLLIQFQNNGVVDDSQLPKDRFSAERLKGVDSTLKIQPAKLEDSAVYLCASSLKTGSGANVLTFGAGSRLTVL.

V usage is TRBV10-3 and J usage is TRBJ1-2; D gene unclear. Trimming left V 0 bases short and J 8 bases short, with 7 bases between. Looked up from germline, CDR1 is ENHRY and CDR2 is SYGVKD. The CDR3 loop spans 12 amino acids. DNA for the CDR3: TGTGCCATCAGTGAGTCTGTAGGCGGCTACACCTTC. This gives the protein CAISESVGGYTF.

The rearrangement uses TRBV6-2 or TRBV6-3 and TRBJ2-7, with 9 bases identical to TRBD2. The CDR3 totals 15 residues. Trimming cost V 6 bases and J 4 bases; bases outside gene matches: 10. Germline V gives CDR1 MNHEY, CDR2 SVGEGT. The CDR3 DNA follows: TGTGCCAGCAGCGAAACCGGACTAGCGAGGTACGAGCAGTACTTC. Amino acids: CASSETGLARYEQYF.

V is TRBV20-1 and J is TRBJ2-7; D remains unclear. V gave up 6 bases and J gave up 7 bases, with 10 bases separating them. This CDR3 has 10 residues. Germline-derived CDR1 and CDR2 are DFQATT and SNEGSKA (reference sequence). The CDR3 sequence is CSATAGEQYF. Written as DNA, the CDR3 is TGCAGTGCCACCGCCGGGGAGCAGTACTTC.

This rearrangement joins TRBV12-3 or TRBV12-4 to TRBJ2-7; D uncertain. The CDR3 has 12 amino acids. With 5 bases removed from V and 6 bases from J, the gap between germline ends came to 11 bases. CDR3: CASSRVSAEQYF. For the CDR3, the DNA is TGTGCCAGCAGTCGTGTGAGTGCCGAGCAGTACTTC.

The chain carries TRBV6-1 and TRBJ1-6; perhaps TRBD1 as D (5 bases). Germline lookup yields CDR1 MNHNS and CDR2 SASEGT. With 6 bases removed from V and 8 bases from J, the gap between germline ends came to 14 bases. The CDR3 loop spans 14 amino acids. The CDR3 DNA reads TGTGCCAGCAGGACCGGGACCCCGTATTCACCCCTCCACTTT. Amino acid sequence: CASRTGTPYSPLHF.

The chain is built from TRBV5-1 and TRBJ1-1; D not certain. V was clipped by 0 bases and J by 13 bases, with 19 bases between them. Germline V lookup: CDR1 SGHRS, CDR2 YFSETQ. The CDR3 consists of 14 residues. The CDR3 is CASSLAVSSWVIFF. DNA of the CDR3: TGCGCCAGCAGCTTGGCCGTAAGTTCGTGGGTGATTTTCTTT.

This clonotype occurred many times. The CDR3 coding sequence is TGTGCCAGCAGTTACCACGGGTCGCAAGAGACCCAGTACTTC. Translated, it gives CASSYHGSQETQYF. J is TRBJ2-5 and V is TRBV28; D is unclear. CDR1 is MDHEN, CDR2 SYDVKM, per germline. V was trimmed by 4 bases and J by 2 bases, leaving 11 bases between them. The CDR3 is 14 amino acids.

This clonotype was observed at least ten times. V and J are TRBV28 and TRBJ2-3; TRBD2 matches 7 bases. CDR3 length equals 16 residues. Germline CDR1 is MDHEN and CDR2 is SYDVKM. Trimming removed 3 bases from V and 2 bases from J; junction bases left unmatched: 8. The chain's CDR3 is CASSFGEGSFTDTQYF. The DNA of the CDR3 is TGTGCCAGCAGTTTTGGGGAGGGGAGTTTCACAGATACGCAGTATTTT.

The sample holds one count of this clonotype. This rearrangement joins TRBV12-5 to TRBJ2-5; D call uncertain. Germline V CDR1 and CDR2: LGHNT, FRNRAP. V was clipped by 0 bases and J by 2 bases, with 1 base between them. This CDR3 region has 12 residues. As DNA, the CDR3 is TGTGCTAGTGGTTTGGTACAAGAGACCCAGTACTTC. It is translated as CASGLVQETQYF.

The V gene is TRBV27, the J gene TRBJ2-7; D not certain. V lost 2 bases and J 3 bases, leaving 11 bases between the germline ends. The CDR3 sequence is 14 residues long. CDR1 is MNHEY, CDR2 SMNVEV, per germline (reference sequence). The DNA for the CDR3 is TGTGCCAGCAGTTTAAGGTCAGGCGGCTACGAGCAGTACTTC. This translates into CASSLRSGGYEQYF.

The chain employs TRBV6-2 or TRBV6-3 and TRBJ2-2; D remains ambiguous. Looked up from germline, CDR1 is MNHEY and CDR2 is SVGEGT. CDR3 length: 16 residues. Trimming left V 5 bases short and J 0 bases short, with 13 bases between. The CDR3 reads CASSKVITPNTGELFF. For the CDR3, the DNA is TGTGCCAGCAGTAAGGTGATCACCCCGAACACCGGGGAGCTGTTTTTT.